These 9 T cell receptor beta chains originate from one sample sequenced in a study of T cells in Graves' hyperthyroidism and ophthalmopathy. From RNA transcripts, TCR beta CDR3 regions were amplified. Primed by the HTBI set, a first-round RT-PCR was run on the TCR CDR3. Via MiXCR, TCRdb re-called the multiplex PCR reads, giving one row per CDR3 protein. The table lists fewer than 450,000 distinct CDR3 sequences, 15% to 20% of them singletons. Sequencing input: blood. These receptors all come from a woman aged 30 to 39 with Graves' hyperthyroidism that later progressed to Graves' ophthalmopathy.

In this sample, this clonotype turned up a few times. The chain carries TRBV29-1 and TRBJ2-5; D not resolved. V was clipped by 4 bases and J by 5 bases, with 8 bases between them. The CDR3 spans 11 residues. The V gene's germline CDR1 is SQVTM and CDR2 ANQGSEA. The CDR3 loop reads CSVVKQETQYF. The CDR3 DNA is TGCAGCGTTGTTAAGCAGGAGACCCAGTACTTC.

In the case of this clonotype: One end of the junction fails to match germline, which may point to a read error. The chain is built from TRBV10-3 and TRBJ2-7; TRBD1 matches 10 bases. This CDR3 has 14 amino acids. Germline CDR1 ENHRY, CDR2 SYGVKD. The CDR3 DNA reads as TGTGGCATCAGCGGGGACAGGGGTGCCTACGAGCAGTACTTC. The encoded protein is CGISGDRGAYEQYF.

Concerning this clonotype itself: This could be a read error, since a much larger clone is one nucleotide away. The chain has TRBV12-3 or TRBV12-4 and TRBJ2-2, with 12 bases aligning to TRBD2. Unmatched junction bases numbered 4, after V lost 5 bases and J lost 3 bases. The CDR3 has 16 residues. The CDR3 DNA sequence: TGTGCCAGCAGTCCTAGCGGGAGGGGAGACACCGGGGAGCTGTTTTTT. This gives the protein CASSPSGRGDTGELFF.

This sequence joins TRBV12-3 or TRBV12-4 and TRBJ1-6, with D maybe TRBD1 (6 bases). V lost 4 bases and J 7 bases, leaving 14 bases between the germline ends. The CDR3 length is 15 residues. The CDR3 coding sequence is TGTGCCAGCAGTTCCTGGGGGCTTATGAATTCACCCCTCCACTTT. It yields the protein CASSSWGLMNSPLHF.

This clonotype was picked up many times. This rearrangement joins TRBV7-2 to TRBJ2-1, with 7 bases fitting TRBD2. The CDR3 is made up of 14 amino acids. The trim removed 5 bases at V and 8 bases at J, leaving 9 bases unmatched. The germline V gene has CDR1 SGHTA and CDR2 FQGNSA. This chain's CDR3 is CASSPDPGGDEQFF. The CDR3 region has the DNA TGTGCCAGCAGCCCCGACCCGGGGGGTGATGAGCAGTTCTTC.

This clonotype was picked up many times. This chain uses TRBV19 with TRBJ2-3; D call uncertain. The CDR3 covers 15 residues. V lost 2 bases, J lost 2 bases, and 11 bases lay in between. Germline CDR1 and CDR2: LNHDA and SQIVND (reference sequence). The CDR3 nucleotides read TGTGCCAGTAGTATAACACCTCACCTCACAGATACGCAGTATTTT. This gives the protein CASSITPHLTDTQYF.

The rearrangement joins TRBV20-1 to TRBJ2-5; TRBD2 matches at 12 bases. Germline lookup yields CDR1 DFQATT and CDR2 SNEGSKA (reference sequence). J was trimmed by 4 bases and V by 3 bases; bases with no gene match: 6. The CDR3 runs to 15 residues. CDR3 amino acids: CSARASGGARETQYF. In DNA form, the CDR3 reads TGCAGTGCTAGGGCTAGCGGGGGGGCTAGAGAGACCCAGTACTTC.

The chain has TRBV6-6 and TRBJ1-3; the D is unclear. The V end lost 2 bases, the J end lost 0 bases, and 5 bases lay between the germline ends. The CDR3 sequence is 14 residues long. CDR1 and CDR2 from the germline V gene are MNHNY and SVGAGI (reference sequence). CDR3 in amino acids: CASSYTASGNTIYF. CDR3 nucleotides: TGTGCCAGCAGTTACACGGCCTCTGGAAACACCATATATTTT.

This clonotype has ten or more counts. The rearrangement links TRBV11-2 to TRBJ2-5, with 13 nucleotides matching TRBD2. The CDR3 is 19 amino acids. Germline-derived CDR1 and CDR2 are SGHAT and FQNNGV. The V segment lost 0 bases and the J segment 0 bases; nucleotides outside the gene matches: 7. The CDR3 bases are TGTGCCAGCAGCTTAGAGACTAGCGGGAGGACAAGATACCAAGAGACCCAGTACTTC. Amino acids: CASSLETSGRTRYQETQYF. The complete variable domain, with remaining parts taken from reference TRBV11-2 and TRBJ2-5, reads EAGVAQSPRYKIIEKRQSVAFWCNPISGHATLYWYQQILGQGPKLLIQFQNNGVVDDSQLPKDRFSAERLKGVDSTLKIQPAKLEDSAVYLCASSLETSGRTRYQETQYFGPGTRLLVL.